This T cell receptor beta chain was sequenced in a study of post-analysis software for immune sequencing data. Study context: The courses of disease that were included comprised relapsing-remitting, secondary progressive and progressive-relapsing multiple sclerosis.

Unique molecular identifiers were carried by the TCR beta cDNA libraries. Input of about 0.9 to 10 million T cells yielded 500,000 to 650,000 cDNA molecules. TCRdb redid the calling of the PCR reads with MiXCR, one entry per CDR3 protein. The sample lists 740,000 or so distinct CDR3 sequences, about 53% occurring once. As to this clonotype: Its antigen is still unknown.

Per germline, CDR1 LNHNV and CDR2 YYDKDF (reference sequence). V lost 7 bases and J 0 bases, leaving 10 bases between the germline ends. The CDR3 sequence is 15 residues long. Findings and caveats of the study: Among multiple sclerosis patients, normalized Chao1 diversity was significantly below that of controls. Higher frequency in patients than in controls was seen for five TRBV segments, with TRBV5-6, TRBV5-1 and TRBV20-1 among them.

The sequence derives from a girl aged 10 to 17 with multiple sclerosis. The chain joins TRBV15 to TRBJ1-6, with D uncertain. Material: blood. The chain's CDR3 is CATMSRSSYNSPLHF. The CDR3 bases are TGTGCCACCATGTCCCGGAGCTCCTATAATTCACCCCTCCACTTT.